A selection of T cell receptor beta chains follows, all from one sample in a study of cytomegalovirus exposure and HLA in healthy donors. Clones were read by immunoSEQ multiplex PCR, and TCRdb kept only the in-frame ones, dropping some. The top ten clones hold roughly 0.62% of a sample with about 200,000 clones, less than 85% of them seen once. Material for sequencing was PBMCs. The receptors were gathered from a man younger than 30 in good health and CMV-seronegative. Each CDR3 is given with its conserved first and last residue. A D gene is named only where the DNA matches it firmly. Clone size is not always given. Where it is, it says once, few, many or a class for expanded clones.

abundance	d_gene	v_gene	j_gene	len	CDR3nt	CDR3aa
.	.	TRBV27	TRBJ1-1	17	TGTGCCAGCAGTTTATCCAATGTTTACAGGGTAGGCACTGAAGCTTTCTTT	CASSLSNVYRVGTEAFF
.	.	TRBV4-2	TRBJ2-7	17	TGTGCCAGCAGCCAAGATCTGGGGACTGGACGACTATACGAGCAGTACTTC	CASSQDLGTGRLYEQYF
few	TRBD1	TRBV5-6	TRBJ2-5	17	TGTGCCAGCAGTACTCCTTACAGGGGGCGATACCAAGAGACCCAGTACTTC	CASSTPYRGRYQETQYF
once	.	TRBV6-4	TRBJ2-1	15	TGTGCCAGCAGTGAGGGCGACTTCCAGGGGAATGAGCAGTTCTTC	CASSEGDFQGNEQFF
.	.	TRBV2	TRBJ2-2	15	TGTGCCAGCAGTCCTACAGGTCCGGGCACCGGGGAGCTGTTTTTT	CASSPTGPGTGELFF
few	TRBD1	TRBV5-1	TRBJ1-1	14	TGCGCCAGCAGCTTCCAGGGGGCGGGCACTGAAGCTTTCTTT	CASSFQGAGTEAFF
.	.	TRBV2	TRBJ1-2	17	TGTGCCAGCACGCTCAGGGGCCGGTTAGGGGCTAACTATGGCTACACCTTC	CASTLRGRLGANYGYTF
.	TRBD2	TRBV5-5	TRBJ2-7	15	TGTGCCAGCAGCCCACGGACTAGCGGGACCTACGAGCAGTACTTC	CASSPRTSGTYEQYF
.	TRBD2	TRBV11-2	TRBJ2-1	15	TGTGCCAGCAGGCCTGCCGGGACTAGTAACCATGAGCAGTTCTTC	CASRPAGTSNHEQFF
.	.	TRBV27	TRBJ2-5	17	TGTGCCAGCAGCCGCTTACTTATGGCCGGAGATCTAGAGACCCAGTACTTC	CASSRLLMAGDLETQYF
.	.	TRBV9	TRBJ1-3	16	TGTGCCAGCAGCGTAGCAGGGCTATTGAGGGGAAACACCATATATTTT	CASSVAGLLRGNTIYF
.	.	TRBV27	TRBJ1-1	15	TGTGCCAGCAGTCCTTTCAGGGACACCGGTAGGGAGGCTTTCTTT	CASSPFRDTGREAFF
.	.	TRBV27	TRBJ2-1	15	TGTGCCAGCAGTTTATGGGGGGGCTATAATAATGAGCAGTTCTTC	CASSLWGGYNNEQFF
.	.	TRBV5-1	TRBJ1-1	15	TGCGCCAGCAGCCTAACCGGGACATTCAACACTGAAGCTTTCTTT	CASSLTGTFNTEAFF
.	.	TRBV7-2	TRBJ2-3	16	TGTGCCAGCAGCTTGTATCGGACTATTGGGGCAGATACGCAGTATTTT	CASSLYRTIGADTQYF
few	.	TRBV27	TRBJ2-5	14	TGTGCCAGCAGTTTATCGCTAGCCCAAGAGACCCAGTACTTC	CASSLSLAQETQYF
.	.	TRBV9	TRBJ2-1	14	TGTGCCAGCAGCCCTGGGACAACTTACAATGAGCAGTTCTTC	CASSPGTTYNEQFF
.	TRBD1	TRBV9	TRBJ2-7	14	TGTGCCAGCAGCGAAGGACAGGGGTCTTACGAGCAGTACTTC	CASSEGQGSYEQYF
once	.	TRBV5-1	TRBJ2-5	14	TGCGCCAGCAGCTTGGTAGAGGGATCAGAGACCCAGTACTTC	CASSLVEGSETQYF
.	TRBD2	TRBV5-1	TRBJ2-2	15	TGCGCCAGCAGCCGGGGACTAGCGGGAGCTGGGGAGCTGTTTTTT	CASSRGLAGAGELFF
.	.	TRBV7-3	TRBJ2-1	16	TGTGCCAGCAGCTTATGGGTTTCGGGGGGCGGGGATGAGCAGTTCTTC	CASSLWVSGGGDEQFF
.	TRBD1	TRBV30	TRBJ1-2	14	TGTGCCTGGAGCCCCGGACAGGCGACCTATGGCTACACCTTC	CAWSPGQATYGYTF
.	.	TRBV6-6	TRBJ2-1	13	TGTGCCAGCACGCAGGGTCCCTACAATGAGCAGTTCTTC	CASTQGPYNEQFF
.	TRBD1	TRBV28	TRBJ1-2	14	TGTGCCAGCAGTTTACTGGACAGGGATAAAGGCTACACCTTC	CASSLLDRDKGYTF
.	.	TRBV10-3	TRBJ2-3	18	TGTGCCATCAGTGAGTCCCGGCAGGGGATTGTCGAATCAGATACGCAGTATTTT	CAISESRQGIVESDTQYF
.	TRBD1	TRBV19	TRBJ2-7	14	TGTGCCAGTAGTGCCGACAGGGGCTGGGGCGAGCAGTACTTC	CASSADRGWGEQYF
.	.	TRBV27	TRBJ1-2	15	TGTGCCAGCAGTTTATCAGGGACTGCAAACTATGGCTACACCTTC	CASSLSGTANYGYTF
.	.	TRBV27	TRBJ2-7	11	TGTGCCAGCAGGACAGACTACGAGCAGTACTTC	CASRTDYEQYF